One and the same sample provided the 7 T cell receptor beta chains below, sequenced in a study of blood T cell repertoires in COVID-19. TCRdb keeps only in-frame clones here, not all; method: immunoSEQ multiplex PCR. The data contain tens of thousands of clones, about 91% of them singletons. Material: peripheral blood. Every receptor here comes from a man aged 55 to 70 with acute or convalescent COVID-19.

The rearrangement links TRBV7-8 to TRBJ1-2; TRBD1 matches at 8 bases. The CDR3 totals 17 residues. V was pared by 4 bases and J by 5 bases, with 15 bases of the junction left unmatched. Germline values: CDR1 SGHVS, CDR2 FQNEAQ. CDR3 sequence reads: CASSSPTQGAGRYGYTF. The DNA of the CDR3 is TGTGCCAGCAGCTCCCCGACCCAGGGGGCGGGGCGGTATGGCTACACCTTC.

The chain couples TRBV30 to TRBJ1-5, with D possibly matching TRBD1 (5 bases). The CDR3 has 15 amino acids. Per the germline V gene, CDR1 is GTSNPN and CDR2 is SVGIG (reference sequence). V was shortened by 0 bases and J by 2 bases, with 11 bases between the two germline ends. CDR3 sequence: CAWSVQVSRNQPQHF. CDR3 coding DNA: TGTGCCTGGAGTGTACAGGTATCGCGCAATCAGCCCCAGCATTTT.

The chain carries TRBV7-6 and TRBJ2-1; D gene ambiguous. The length of the CDR3 is 15 residues. Germline V gene sequence: CDR1 SGHVS, CDR2 FNYEAQ. The germline V and J ends were trimmed by 3 bases and 0 bases, with 9 bases remaining between them. The DNA of the CDR3 is TGTGCCAGCAGCTTTAGACGGAGCTCCTACAATGAGCAGTTCTTC. This codes for CASSFRRSSYNEQFF.

Here the CDR3 reads CASSLPPLFRRSTGPDTGELFF. In DNA form, the CDR3 reads TGTGCCAGCAGTCTGCCTCCTCTTTTTCGCCGGTCTACAGGGCCGGATACCGGGGAGCTGTTTTTT. The V gene is TRBV28, the J gene TRBJ2-2; tentatively, D is TRBD1 (6 bases). Per germline, CDR1 MDHEN and CDR2 SYDVKM. The CDR3 runs 22 residues. The V gene lost 5 bases and the J gene lost 5 bases, with 36 bases spanning the gap.

This chain links TRBV4-1 with TRBJ2-7, with a tentative D call TRBD2 (6 bases). Trimming cost V 2 bases and J 1 base, with 15 bases left between them. The CDR3 runs to 16 residues. Germline CDR1 reads MGHRA; CDR2 reads YSYEKL. CDR3 loop: CASSQIPGGGSYEQYF. The CDR3, as DNA: TGCGCCAGCAGCCAAATCCCCGGTGGAGGGTCCTACGAGCAGTACTTC.

CDR3 in amino acids: CASSQSPTGDSNQPQHF. CDR3 sequence (DNA): TGCGCCAGCAGTCAATCTCCCACAGGGGATAGCAATCAGCCCCAGCATTTT. The V call is TRBV23-1, the J call TRBJ1-5; 7 positions agree with TRBD1. TRBV23-1 is identified as an open reading frame with a role that is uncertain. CDR3 size: 17 residues. V shed 0 bases and J 0 bases; nucleotides not matched to a gene: 5.

This chain links TRBV5-1 with TRBJ2-7; TRBD2 aligns across 13 bases. Germline V gives CDR1 SGHRS, CDR2 YFSETQ. The CDR3 covers 16 residues. The V gene end was trimmed by 4 bases and the J gene end by 6 bases; junction bases not matched to a gene: 10. CDR3 nucleotide sequence: TGCGCCAGCAGCGTCGGGACTAGCGGGATTGGCCGCGAGCAGTACTTC. This encodes CASSVGTSGIGREQYF. Complete variable domain (other parts from reference TRBV5-1 and TRBJ2-7): KAGVTQTPRYLIKTRGQQVTLSCSPISGHRSVSWYQQTPGQGLQFLFEYFSETQRNKGNFPGRFSGRQFSNSRSEMNVSTLELGDSALYLCASSVGTSGIGREQYFGPGTRLTVT.